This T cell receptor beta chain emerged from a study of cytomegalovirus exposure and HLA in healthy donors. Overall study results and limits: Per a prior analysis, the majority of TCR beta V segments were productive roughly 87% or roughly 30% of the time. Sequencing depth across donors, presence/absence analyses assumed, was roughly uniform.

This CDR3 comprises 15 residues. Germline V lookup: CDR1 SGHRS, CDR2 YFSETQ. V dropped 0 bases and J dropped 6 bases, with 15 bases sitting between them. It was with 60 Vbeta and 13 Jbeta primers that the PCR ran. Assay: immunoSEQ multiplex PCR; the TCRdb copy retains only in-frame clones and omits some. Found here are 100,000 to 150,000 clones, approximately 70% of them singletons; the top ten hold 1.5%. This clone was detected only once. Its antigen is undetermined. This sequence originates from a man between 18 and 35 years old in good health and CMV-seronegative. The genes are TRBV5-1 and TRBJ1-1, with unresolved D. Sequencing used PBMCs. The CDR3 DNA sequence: TGCGCCAGCAGCTTGGCGGGCCTAAGGGAGGCTGAAGCTTTCTTT. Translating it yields CASSLAGLREAEAFF.